The subject of this entry is one T cell receptor (beta chain). Seattle participants joined during active infection and were tracked over time. This sample is drawn from a study of blood T cell repertoires in COVID-19. Across the study: Samples taken during acute and convalescent COVID-19 were collected in the United States, Italy and Spain. The analysed material was cDNA or gDNA that came from T cells, B-cell-depleted T cells, or PBMCs.

In the study's own analysis: Cell counts per sample came from amplifying reference gene primers. Here immunoSEQ multiplex PCR was the method, and the copy in TCRdb shows in-frame clones only, minus some. Clone size and the V and J calls come from that table; the DNA yielded D and trimming. The sample includes around 160,000 clones, approximately 87% of them seen just once. The V gene lost 8 bases and the J gene lost 1 base, with 11 bases spanning the gap. This CDR3 has 13 amino acids. Germline V lookup: CDR1 LNHDA, CDR2 SQIVND (reference sequence). The sample taken for sequencing was peripheral blood. The clonotype was recovered from a woman in her seventies with COVID-19, enrolled during active disease. This rearrangement joins TRBV19 to TRBJ1-1; D might be TRBD1 (6 bases). For the CDR3, the DNA is TGTGCCAGTGGGGTGGACAGGAACACTGAAGCTTTCTTT. Encoded protein: CASGVDRNTEAFF.